These 7 T cell receptor beta chains were sequenced from one sample in a study of T-cell reconstitution after alpha-beta-depleted transplantation in children. Unique molecular identifiers were incorporated during preparation of the TCRbeta library. TCRdb analysed the PCR reads with MiXCR anew, one entry per CDR3 protein. The sample yields fewer than 750,000 distinct CDR3 sequences, about 21% seen once. The sample was PBMCs, mostly from graft donor cells, taken 360 days after TCRalphabeta/CD19-depleted stem cell transplant. These receptors were collected from a boy younger than two who had a stem cell transplant for acute myeloid leukemia, so the T cells may come from the graft donor.

Only a few counts were recorded for this clonotype. This chain links TRBV5-4 with TRBJ1-6; a possible D gene is TRBD1 (6 bases). Germline CDR1 reads SGHNT; CDR2 reads YYREEE (reference sequence). The V gene lost 0 bases and the J gene lost 9 bases, with 10 bases spanning the gap. The CDR3 contains 14 residues. The CDR3, as DNA: TGTGCCAGCAGCTTGGATCAGGGGACTTCACCCCTCCACTTT. Translated, it gives CASSLDQGTSPLHF.

At least ten counts were recorded for this clonotype. The junction shows a germline mismatch at one end, possibly a read error. The gene calls are TRBV10-3 and TRBJ2-7; TRBD2 matches 7 bases. Germline loops: CDR1 ENHRY, CDR2 SYGVKD. The CDR3 sequence is 15 residues long. CDR3 amino acids: CAISESSGTTYEQYF. In nucleotides, the CDR3 is TGTGCCATCAGCGAGTCTAGCGGCACAACCTACGAGCAGTACTTC.

This clonotype was counted only a few times. The chain combines TRBV3-1 with TRBJ2-7, with 8 bases aligning to TRBD1. After removal of 1 base from V and 1 base from J, the junction contained 0 bases not matched to a gene. CDR1 LGHDT and CDR2 YNNKEL come from the germline V gene (reference sequence). The CDR3 contains 14 residues. CDR3 sequence (DNA): TGTGCCAGCAGCCAAGGGACAGGGTCCTACGAGCAGTACGTC. It is translated as CASSQGTGSYEQYV.

The sample holds many counts of this clonotype. V usage is TRBV12-3 or TRBV12-4 and J usage is TRBJ2-3, with D possibly matching TRBD1 (5 bases). The V end was cut by 7 bases, the J end by 6 bases, with 14 bases between. The CDR3 runs 13 residues. The CDR3 loop reads CASTVTPGDTQYF. CDR3 nucleotide sequence: TGTGCCAGCACTGTGACGCCAGGGGATACGCAGTATTTT.

The chain employs TRBV28 and TRBJ2-6, with D uncertain. The germline V gene encodes CDR1 MDHEN and CDR2 SYDVKM. This CDR3 is built from 15 residues. V was cut by 8 bases and J by 0 bases, with 11 bases left in between. CDR3 residues: CASGQESSGANVLTF. The CDR3, as DNA: TGTGCCAGCGGTCAGGAGAGCTCTGGGGCCAACGTCCTGACTTTC.

This clonotype was seen at least ten times. The chain employs TRBV29-1 and TRBJ2-1, with D hard to call. The CDR3 is made up of 14 amino acids. V shed 4 bases and J shed 7 bases, with 17 bases lying between them. From germline, CDR1 is SQVTM and CDR2 ANQGSEA. The CDR3 sequence is CSVGLQVPDNEQFF. CDR3 in DNA: TGCAGCGTTGGACTCCAGGTACCGGATAATGAGCAGTTCTTC.

A few counts support this clonotype. This chain links TRBV7-2 with TRBJ2-1, with 10 positions matching TRBD2. Unmatched junction bases numbered 5, after V lost 5 bases and J lost 4 bases. CDR1 is SGHTA, CDR2 FQGNSA, per germline. The CDR3 length is 15 residues. The CDR3 DNA follows: TGTGCCAGCAGCCCGGGACTAGCGCCGTACAATGAGCAGTTCTTC. It encodes CASSPGLAPYNEQFF.